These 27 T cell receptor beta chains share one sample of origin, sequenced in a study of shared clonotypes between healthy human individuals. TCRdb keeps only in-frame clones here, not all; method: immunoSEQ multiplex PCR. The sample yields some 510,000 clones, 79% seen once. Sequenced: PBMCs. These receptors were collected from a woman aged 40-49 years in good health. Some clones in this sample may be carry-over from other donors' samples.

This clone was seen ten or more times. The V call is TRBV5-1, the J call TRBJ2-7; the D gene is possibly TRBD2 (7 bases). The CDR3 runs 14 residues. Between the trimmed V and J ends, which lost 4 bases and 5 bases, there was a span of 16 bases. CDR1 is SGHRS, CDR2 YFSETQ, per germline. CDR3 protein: CASSIRGAGNEQYF. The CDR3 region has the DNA TGCGCCAGCAGCATCCGGGGGGCAGGGAACGAGCAGTACTTC.

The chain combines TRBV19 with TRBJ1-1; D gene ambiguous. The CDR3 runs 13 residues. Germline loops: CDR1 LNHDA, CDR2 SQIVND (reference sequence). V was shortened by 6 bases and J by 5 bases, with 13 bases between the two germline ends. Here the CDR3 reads CASSQSRETEAFF. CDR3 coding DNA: TGTGCCAGTAGCCAAAGTCGGGAGACTGAAGCTTTCTTT. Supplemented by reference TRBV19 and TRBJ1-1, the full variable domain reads DGGITQSPKYLFRKEGQNVTLSCEQNLNHDAMYWYRQDPGQGLRLIYYSQIVNDFQKGDIAEGYSVSREKKESFPLTVTSAQKNPTAFYLCASSQSRETEAFFGQGTRLTVV.

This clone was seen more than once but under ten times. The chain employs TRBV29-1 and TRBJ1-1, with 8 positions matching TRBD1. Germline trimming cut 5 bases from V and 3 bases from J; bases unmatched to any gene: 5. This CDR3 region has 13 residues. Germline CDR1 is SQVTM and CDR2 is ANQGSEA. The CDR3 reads CSVLGQGDTEAFF. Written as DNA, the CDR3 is TGCAGCGTTCTCGGACAGGGAGACACTGAAGCTTTCTTT.

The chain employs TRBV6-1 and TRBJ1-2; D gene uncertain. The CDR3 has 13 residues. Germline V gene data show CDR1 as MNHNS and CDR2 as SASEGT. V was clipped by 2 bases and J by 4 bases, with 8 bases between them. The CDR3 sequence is CASSELAFYGYTF. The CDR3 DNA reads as TGTGCCAGCAGTGAATTAGCATTCTATGGCTACACCTTC.

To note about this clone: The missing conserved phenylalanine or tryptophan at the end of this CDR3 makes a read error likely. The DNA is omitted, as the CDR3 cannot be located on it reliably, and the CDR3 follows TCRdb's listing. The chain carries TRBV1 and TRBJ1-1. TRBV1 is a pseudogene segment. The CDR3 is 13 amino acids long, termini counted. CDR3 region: CTSSQGEWLRRSM.

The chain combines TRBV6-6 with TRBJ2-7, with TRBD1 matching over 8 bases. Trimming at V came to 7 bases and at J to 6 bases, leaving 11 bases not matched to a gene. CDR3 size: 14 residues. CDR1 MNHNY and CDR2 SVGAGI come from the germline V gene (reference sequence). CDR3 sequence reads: CASTNSGGISEQYF. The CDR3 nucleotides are TGTGCCAGCACAAACTCAGGGGGCATAAGCGAGCAGTACTTC.

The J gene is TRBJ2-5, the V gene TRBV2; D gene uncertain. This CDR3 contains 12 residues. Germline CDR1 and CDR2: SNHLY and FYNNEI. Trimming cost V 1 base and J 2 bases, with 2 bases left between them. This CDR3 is CASSEGQETQYF. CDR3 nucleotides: TGTGCCAGCAGTGAAGGTCAAGAGACCCAGTACTTC.

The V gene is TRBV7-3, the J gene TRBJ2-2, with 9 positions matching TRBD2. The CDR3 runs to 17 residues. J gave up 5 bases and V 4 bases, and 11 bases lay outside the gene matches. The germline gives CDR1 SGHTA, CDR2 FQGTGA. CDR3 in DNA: TGTGCCAGCAGCTCGCTTACGAGCGGGAGGAGAACCGGGGAGCTGTTTTTT. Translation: CASSSLTSGRRTGELFF.

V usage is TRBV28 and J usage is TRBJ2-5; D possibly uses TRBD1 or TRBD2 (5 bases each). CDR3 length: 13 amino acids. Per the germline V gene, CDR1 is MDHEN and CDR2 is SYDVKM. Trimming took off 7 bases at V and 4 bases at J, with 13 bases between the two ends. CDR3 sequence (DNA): TGTGCCAGCAAGCGAGGGGTCCCAGAGACCCAGTACTTC. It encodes CASKRGVPETQYF.

Here the CDR3 DNA reads TGCAGCGTTGGGGTTCAGGGGTTTGAGGACTATGGCTACACCTTC. It yields the protein CSVGVQGFEDYGYTF. The chain has TRBV29-1 and TRBJ1-2; D is possibly TRBD1 (6 bases). The CDR3 spans 15 residues. V dropped 4 bases and J dropped 3 bases, with 18 bases sitting between them. CDR1 is SQVTM and CDR2 is ANQGSEA in the germline V gene.

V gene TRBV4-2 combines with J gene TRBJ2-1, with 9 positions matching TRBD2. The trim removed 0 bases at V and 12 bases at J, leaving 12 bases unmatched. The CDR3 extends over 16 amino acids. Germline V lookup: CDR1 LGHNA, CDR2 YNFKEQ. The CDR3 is CASSQDYSGRPSWQFF. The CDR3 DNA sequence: TGTGCCAGCAGCCAAGATTATAGCGGGAGACCCTCGTGGCAGTTCTTC.

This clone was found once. In DNA form, the CDR3 reads TGTGCCAGCAGCCGTTGGAGCTATGGCTACACCTTC. Amino acids: CASSRWSYGYTF. V usage is TRBV28 and J usage is TRBJ1-2; the D is unclear. V shed 6 bases and J shed 4 bases, with 9 bases lying between them. The CDR3 is 12 residues long. Germline V gene data show CDR1 as MDHEN and CDR2 as SYDVKM.

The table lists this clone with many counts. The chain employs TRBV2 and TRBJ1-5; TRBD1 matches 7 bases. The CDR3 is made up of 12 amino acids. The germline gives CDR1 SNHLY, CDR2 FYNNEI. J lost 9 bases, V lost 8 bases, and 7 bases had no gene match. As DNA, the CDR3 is TGTGCCAGCGCCCTGGACAGGCGGCCCCAGCATTTT. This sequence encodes CASALDRRPQHF. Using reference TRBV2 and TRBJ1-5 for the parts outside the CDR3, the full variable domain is EPEVTQTPSHQVTQMGQEVILRCVPISNHLYFYWYRQILGQKVEFLVSFYNNEISEKSEIFDDQFSVERPDGSNFTLKIRSTKLEDSAMYFCASALDRRPQHFGDGTRLSIL.

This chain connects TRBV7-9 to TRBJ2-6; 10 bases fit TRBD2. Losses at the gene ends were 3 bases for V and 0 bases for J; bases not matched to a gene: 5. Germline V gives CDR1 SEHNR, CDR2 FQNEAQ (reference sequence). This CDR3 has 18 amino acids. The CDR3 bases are TGTGCCAGCAGCTTGTCTAGCGGGAGCCACTCTGGGGCCAACGTCCTGACTTTC. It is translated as CASSLSSGSHSGANVLTF.

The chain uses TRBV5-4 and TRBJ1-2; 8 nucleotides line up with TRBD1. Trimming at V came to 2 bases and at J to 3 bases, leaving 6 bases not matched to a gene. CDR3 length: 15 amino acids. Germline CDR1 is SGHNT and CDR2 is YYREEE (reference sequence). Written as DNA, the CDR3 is TGTGCCAGCAGCTTCCAGGGGGCGTACTACTATGGCTACACCTTC. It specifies CASSFQGAYYYGYTF.

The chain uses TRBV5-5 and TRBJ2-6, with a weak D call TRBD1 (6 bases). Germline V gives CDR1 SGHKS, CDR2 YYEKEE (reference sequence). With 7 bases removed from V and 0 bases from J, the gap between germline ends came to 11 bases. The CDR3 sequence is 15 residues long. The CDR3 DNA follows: TGTGCCAGCCGACAGGTTTACTCTGGGGCCAACGTCCTGACTTTC. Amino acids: CASRQVYSGANVLTF.

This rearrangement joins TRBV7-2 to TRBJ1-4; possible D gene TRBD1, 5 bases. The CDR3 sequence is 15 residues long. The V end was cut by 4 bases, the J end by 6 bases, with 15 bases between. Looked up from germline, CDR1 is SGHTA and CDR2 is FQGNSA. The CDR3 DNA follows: TGTGCCAGCAGCTGGGACCCCGATGGTTATGAAAAACTGTTTTTT. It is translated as CASSWDPDGYEKLFF.

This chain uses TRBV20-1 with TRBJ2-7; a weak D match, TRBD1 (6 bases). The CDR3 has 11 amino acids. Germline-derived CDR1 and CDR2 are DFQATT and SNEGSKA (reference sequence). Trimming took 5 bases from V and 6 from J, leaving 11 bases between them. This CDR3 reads CSADRFSEQYF. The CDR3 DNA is TGCAGTGCTGACAGGTTTAGCGAGCAGTACTTC.

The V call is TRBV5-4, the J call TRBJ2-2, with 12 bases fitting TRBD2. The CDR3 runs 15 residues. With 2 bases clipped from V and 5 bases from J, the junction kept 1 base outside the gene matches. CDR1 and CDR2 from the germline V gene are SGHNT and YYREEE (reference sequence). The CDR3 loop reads CASSFGLAGTGELFF. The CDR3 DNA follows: TGTGCCAGCAGCTTCGGACTAGCGGGGACCGGGGAGCTGTTTTTT.

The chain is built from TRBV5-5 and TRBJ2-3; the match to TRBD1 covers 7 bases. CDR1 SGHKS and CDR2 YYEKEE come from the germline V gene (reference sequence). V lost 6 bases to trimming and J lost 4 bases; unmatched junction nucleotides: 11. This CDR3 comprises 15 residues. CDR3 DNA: TGTGCCAGCATCTCAGGGGGACGCACGGCAGATACGCAGTATTTT. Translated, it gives CASISGGRTADTQYF.

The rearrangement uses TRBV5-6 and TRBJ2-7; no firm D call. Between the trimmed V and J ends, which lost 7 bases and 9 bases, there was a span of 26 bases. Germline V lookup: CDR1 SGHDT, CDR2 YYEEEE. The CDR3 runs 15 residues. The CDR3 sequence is CASSLKPMATSAQYF. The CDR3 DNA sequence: TGTGCCAGCTCCTTGAAGCCCATGGCGACCTCAGCGCAGTACTTC.

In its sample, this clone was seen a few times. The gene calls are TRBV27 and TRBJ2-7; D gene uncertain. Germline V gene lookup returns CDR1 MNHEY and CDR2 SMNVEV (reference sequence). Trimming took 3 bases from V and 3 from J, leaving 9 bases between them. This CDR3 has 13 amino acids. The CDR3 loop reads CASSFSRNYEQYF. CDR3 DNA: TGTGCCAGCAGTTTCAGTCGGAACTACGAGCAGTACTTC.

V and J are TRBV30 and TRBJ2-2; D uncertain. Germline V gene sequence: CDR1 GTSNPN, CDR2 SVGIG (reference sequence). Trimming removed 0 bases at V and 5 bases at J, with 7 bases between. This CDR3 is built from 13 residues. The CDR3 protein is CAWSVLTTGELFF. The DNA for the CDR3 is TGTGCCTGGAGTGTACTCACTACCGGGGAGCTGTTTTTT.

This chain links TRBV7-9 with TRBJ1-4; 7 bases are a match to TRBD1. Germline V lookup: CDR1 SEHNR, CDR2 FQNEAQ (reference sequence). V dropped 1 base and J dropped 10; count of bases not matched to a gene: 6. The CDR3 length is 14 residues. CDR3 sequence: CASSLVRAGGKLFF. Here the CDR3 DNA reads TGTGCCAGCAGCTTAGTGAGGGCAGGGGGAAAACTGTTTTTT.

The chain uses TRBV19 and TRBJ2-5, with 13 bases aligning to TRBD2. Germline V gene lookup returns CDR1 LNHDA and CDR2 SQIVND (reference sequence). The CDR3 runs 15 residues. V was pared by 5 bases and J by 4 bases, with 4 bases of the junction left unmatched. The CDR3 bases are TGTGCCAGTAGTGTACTAGCGGGAGGGCGAGAGACCCAGTACTTC. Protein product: CASSVLAGGRETQYF. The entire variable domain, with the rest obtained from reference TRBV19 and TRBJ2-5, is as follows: DGGITQSPKYLFRKEGQNVTLSCEQNLNHDAMYWYRQDPGQGLRLIYYSQIVNDFQKGDIAEGYSVSREKKESFPLTVTSAQKNPTAFYLCASSVLAGGRETQYFGPGTRLLVL.

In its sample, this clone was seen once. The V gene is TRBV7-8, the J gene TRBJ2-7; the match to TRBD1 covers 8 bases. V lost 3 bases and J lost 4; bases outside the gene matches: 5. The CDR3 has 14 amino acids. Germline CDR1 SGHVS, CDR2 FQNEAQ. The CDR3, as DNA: TGTGCCAGCAGCTTCGGGACAGGAGAATACGAGCAGTACTTC. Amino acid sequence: CASSFGTGEYEQYF.

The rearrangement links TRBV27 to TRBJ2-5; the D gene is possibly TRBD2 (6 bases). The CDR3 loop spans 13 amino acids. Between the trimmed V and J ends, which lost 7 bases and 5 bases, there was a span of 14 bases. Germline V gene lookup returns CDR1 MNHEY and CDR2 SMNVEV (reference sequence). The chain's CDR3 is CASNAGRGETQYF. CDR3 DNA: TGTGCCAGCAACGCGGGGCGCGGGGAGACCCAGTACTTC.